The clone carrying this T cell receptor beta chain occurred many times. Its target is unknown. The sample originates from a study of T cell repertoires in cytomegalovirus infection. For the study at large: Both a matching HLA type and CMV infection were indicated by public TCR beta signatures.

Whole-study findings and limits: Totalled public TCR beta family frequency picked out people who carried CMV plus the relevant HLA.

CDR1 is SGHVS, CDR2 FNYEAQ, per germline. CDR3 length: 13 amino acids. The V end lost 1 base, the J end lost 8 bases, and 8 bases lay between the germline ends. TCRdb re-derived calls from the reads in MiXCR, one entry per CDR3 protein. The data hold tens of thousands of distinct CDR3 sequences, with about 4.2% observed a single time. Material: PBMCs. The chain joins TRBV7-6 to TRBJ2-2; D call uncertain. This TCR derives from a human donor in good health (CMV status not recorded). Some clones in this sample may be carry-over from other donors' samples. CDR3 coding DNA: TGTGCCAGCAGCTTAGTTGAAACAGGGGAGCTGTTTTTT. It is translated as CASSLVETGELFF.